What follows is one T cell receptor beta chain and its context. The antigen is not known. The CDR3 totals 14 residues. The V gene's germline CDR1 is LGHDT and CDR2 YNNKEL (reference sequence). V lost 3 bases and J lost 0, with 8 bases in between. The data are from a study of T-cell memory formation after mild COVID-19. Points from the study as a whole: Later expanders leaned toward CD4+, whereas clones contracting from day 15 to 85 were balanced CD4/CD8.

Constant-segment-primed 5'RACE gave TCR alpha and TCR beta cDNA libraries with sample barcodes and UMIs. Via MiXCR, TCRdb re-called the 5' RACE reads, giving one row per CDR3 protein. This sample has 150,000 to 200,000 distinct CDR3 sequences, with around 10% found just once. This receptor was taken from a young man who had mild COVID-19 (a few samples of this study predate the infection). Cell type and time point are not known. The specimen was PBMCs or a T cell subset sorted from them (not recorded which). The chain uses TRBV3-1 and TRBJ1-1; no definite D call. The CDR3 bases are TGTGCCAGCAGCCACTACACTGTGAACACTGAAGCTTTCTTT. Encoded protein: CASSHYTVNTEAFF.